Below, one TCR beta chain is given with its context. The data were obtained in a study of T cells in Graves' hyperthyroidism and ophthalmopathy. CDR1 and CDR2 from the germline V gene are SGHAT and FQNNGV. Between the trimmed V and J ends, which lost 4 bases and 0 bases, there was a span of 13 bases. The CDR3 covers 16 residues. TCR beta CDR3 region amplification was performed from RNA transcripts. HTBI primers were the set used in a first-round RT-PCR of the TCR CDR3. TCRdb itself ran the multiplex PCR reads through MiXCR, one entry per CDR3 protein. Of about 420,000 distinct CDR3 sequences detected, roughly 13% appear once; the ten largest clones hold 5% to 6.5%. The hyperthyroidism was newly diagnosed and had lasted under 2 months; the patients were aged 18 to 65. Uncontrolled infection, other autoimmune disease, pregnancy and lactation each barred patients from inclusion.

The specimen sequenced was blood. This receptor was taken from a woman aged 18-29 years with Graves' hyperthyroidism. The chain has TRBV11-2 and TRBJ1-3; tentatively, D is TRBD1 (5 bases). This chain's CDR3 is CASSSKGRTSGNTIYF. The CDR3, as DNA: TGTGCCAGCAGCTCGAAGGGGAGGACCTCTGGAAACACCATATATTTT.